Each of the 2 T cell receptor beta chains below was sequenced from the same sample in a study of blood T cells in healthy people across ages. A sample-barcoded 5' primer and a J-beta primer mix were used in a second PCR of about 7 to 12 cycles. Via MiXCR, TCRdb re-called the 5' RACE reads, giving one row per CDR3 protein. This sample has about 1,400,000 distinct CDR3 sequences; roughly 45% occur once, and the top ten carry roughly 7.7%. The sample taken for sequencing was blood. These receptors all stem from a woman aged 18-29 years in good health.

This clonotype was counted ten times or more. J is TRBJ1-2 and V is TRBV20-1, with TRBD1 matching 10 bases. Germline CDR1 DFQATT, CDR2 SNEGSKA (reference sequence). The V segment lost 0 bases and the J segment 5 bases; nucleotides outside the gene matches: 3. CDR3 length: 14 amino acids. CDR3 sequence reads: CSAREGQGLYGYTF. In nucleotides, the CDR3 is TGCAGTGCTAGAGAGGGACAGGGGTTGTATGGCTACACCTTC.

The chain combines TRBV28 with TRBJ2-5, with D unresolved. The V end was cut by 3 bases, the J end by 3 bases, with 8 bases between. The CDR3 runs 13 residues. Germline V CDR1 and CDR2: MDHEN, SYDVKM. CDR3 bases: TGTGCCAGCAGTTTTTACGAGGAAGAGACCCAGTACTTC. Its translation is CASSFYEEETQYF.